The entry below gives a single T cell receptor (beta chain) sequence along with its context. The data stem from a study of technical replicates of blood from a few donors. Data came from immunoSEQ multiplex PCR; TCRdb stores just in-frame clones and leaves some out. The sample carries under 90,000 clones, 90% to 98% recorded once. The germline V gene has CDR1 KGHSH and CDR2 LQKENI. Trimming took 9 bases from V and 4 from J; bases not matched to a gene: 9. The CDR3 sequence is 14 residues long. The TCR originated in a human donor in good health. Sample: T cells isolated from PBMCs. This chain uses TRBV18 with TRBJ1-1, with 9 nucleotides matching TRBD1. The CDR3 reads CASSWDRVATEAFF. CDR3 bases: TGTGCCAGTTCGTGGGACAGGGTAGCCACTGAAGCTTTCTTT.